The clone carrying this T cell receptor (beta chain) was counted only a few times. Its antigen is undetermined. TCRdb keeps only in-frame clones here, not all; method: immunoSEQ multiplex PCR. The repertoire consists of fewer than 650,000 clones, with 76% occurring once and the leading ten covering 13%. This sample stems from a study of shared clonotypes between healthy human individuals. Study-wide results and caveats: The donor pool, a small one, limited the genetic and exposure-history diversity represented.

This CDR3 spans 15 amino acids. V trimming: 4 bases; J trimming: 4 bases; junction bases outside the gene matches: 8. CDR1 SGHRS and CDR2 YFSETQ come from the germline V gene. Each sample came from a Caucasian adult donor living in Nashville, Tennessee. Samples left unsorted employed some 100 million PBMCs for genomic DNA. Input material: PBMCs. This TCR was recovered from a woman aged 40 to 55 in good health. Some clones in this sample may be carry-over from other donors' samples. The chain joins TRBV5-1 to TRBJ2-3, with TRBD2 matching over 8 bases. Written as DNA, the CDR3 is TGCGCCAGCAGCCCACCAGACGGGAGGGCAGATACGCAGTATTTT. Protein sequence: CASSPPDGRADTQYF. Full variable domain (missing parts from reference TRBV5-1 and TRBJ2-3): KAGVTQTPRYLIKTRGQQVTLSCSPISGHRSVSWYQQTPGQGLQFLFEYFSETQRNKGNFPGRFSGRQFSNSRSEMNVSTLELGDSALYLCASSPPDGRADTQYFGPGTRLTVL.